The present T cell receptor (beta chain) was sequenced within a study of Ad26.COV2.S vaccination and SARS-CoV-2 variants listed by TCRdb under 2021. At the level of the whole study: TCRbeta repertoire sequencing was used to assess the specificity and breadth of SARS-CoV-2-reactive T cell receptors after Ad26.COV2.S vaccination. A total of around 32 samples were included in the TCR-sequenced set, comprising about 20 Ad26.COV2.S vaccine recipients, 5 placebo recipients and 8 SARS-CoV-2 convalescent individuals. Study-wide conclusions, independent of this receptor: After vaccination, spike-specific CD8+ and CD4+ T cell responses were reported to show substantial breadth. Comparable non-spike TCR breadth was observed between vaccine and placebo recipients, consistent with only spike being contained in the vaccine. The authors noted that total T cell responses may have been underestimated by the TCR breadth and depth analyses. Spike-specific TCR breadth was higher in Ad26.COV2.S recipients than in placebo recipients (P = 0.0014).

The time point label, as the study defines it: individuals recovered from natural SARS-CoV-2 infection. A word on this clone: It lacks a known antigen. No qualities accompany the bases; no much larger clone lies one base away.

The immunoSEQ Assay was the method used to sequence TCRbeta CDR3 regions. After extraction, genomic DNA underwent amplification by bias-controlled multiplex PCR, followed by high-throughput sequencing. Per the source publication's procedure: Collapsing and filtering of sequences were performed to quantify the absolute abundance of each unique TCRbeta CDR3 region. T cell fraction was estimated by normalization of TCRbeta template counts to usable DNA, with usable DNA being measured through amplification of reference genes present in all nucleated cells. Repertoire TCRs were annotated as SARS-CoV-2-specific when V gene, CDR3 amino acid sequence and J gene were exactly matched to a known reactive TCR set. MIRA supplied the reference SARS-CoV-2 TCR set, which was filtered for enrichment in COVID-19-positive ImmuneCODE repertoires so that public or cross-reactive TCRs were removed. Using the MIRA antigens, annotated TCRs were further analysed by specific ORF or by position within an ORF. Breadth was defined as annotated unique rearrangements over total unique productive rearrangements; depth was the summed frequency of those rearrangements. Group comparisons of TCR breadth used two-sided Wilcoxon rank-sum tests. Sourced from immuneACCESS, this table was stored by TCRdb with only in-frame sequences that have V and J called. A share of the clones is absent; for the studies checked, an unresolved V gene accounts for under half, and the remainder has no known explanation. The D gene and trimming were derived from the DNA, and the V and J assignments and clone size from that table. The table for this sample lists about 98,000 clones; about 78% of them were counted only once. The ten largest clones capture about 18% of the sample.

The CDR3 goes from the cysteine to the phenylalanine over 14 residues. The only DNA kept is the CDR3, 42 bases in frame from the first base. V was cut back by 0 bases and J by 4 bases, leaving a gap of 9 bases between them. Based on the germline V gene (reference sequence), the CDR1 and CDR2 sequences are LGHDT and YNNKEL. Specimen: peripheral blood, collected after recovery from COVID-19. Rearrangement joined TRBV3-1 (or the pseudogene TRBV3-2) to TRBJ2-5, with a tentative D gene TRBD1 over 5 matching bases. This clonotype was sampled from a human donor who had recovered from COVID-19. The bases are TGTGCCAGCAGCCAAGAAAGAAGGGGAGAGACCCAGTACTTC. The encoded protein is CASSQERRGETQYF.